This T cell receptor (beta chain) derives from a study of blood T cell repertoires in COVID-19. Study-wide context: The samples span acute and convalescent COVID-19 from the United States, Italy and Spain.

TCRdb's copy holds only in-frame clones and misses some; the assay was immunoSEQ multiplex PCR. The table has almost 200,000 clones, 70% to 90% seen once. The sequenced sample consisted of peripheral blood. This receptor was obtained from a woman in her seventies with acute or convalescent COVID-19.

This CDR3 is CASSQNLGQGDGYTF. CDR3 DNA sequence: TGTGCCAGCAGCCAAAATCTGGGACAGGGGGATGGCTACACCTTC. The V and J genes are TRBV3-1 (or the pseudogene TRBV3-2) and TRBJ1-2; TRBD1 matches 11 bases. CDR1 LGHDT and CDR2 YNNKEL come from the germline V gene (reference sequence). V was pared by 2 bases and J by 6 bases, with 5 bases of the junction left unmatched. This CDR3 has 15 amino acids.